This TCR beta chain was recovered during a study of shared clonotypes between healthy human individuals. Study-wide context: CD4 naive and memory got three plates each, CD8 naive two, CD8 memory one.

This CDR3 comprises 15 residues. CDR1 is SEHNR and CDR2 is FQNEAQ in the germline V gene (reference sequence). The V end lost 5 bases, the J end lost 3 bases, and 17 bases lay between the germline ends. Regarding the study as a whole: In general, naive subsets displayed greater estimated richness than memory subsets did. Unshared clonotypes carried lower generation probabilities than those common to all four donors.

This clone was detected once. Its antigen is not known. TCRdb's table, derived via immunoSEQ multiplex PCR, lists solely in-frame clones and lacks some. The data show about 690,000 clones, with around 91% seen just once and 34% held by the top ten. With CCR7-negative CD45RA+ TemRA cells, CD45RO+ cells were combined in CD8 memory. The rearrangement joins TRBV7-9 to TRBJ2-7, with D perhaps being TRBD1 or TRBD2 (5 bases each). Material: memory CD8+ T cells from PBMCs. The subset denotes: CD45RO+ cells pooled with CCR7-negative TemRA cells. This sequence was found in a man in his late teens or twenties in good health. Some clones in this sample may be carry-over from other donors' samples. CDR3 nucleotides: TGTGCCAGCAGCACAGACGGGGCAGAATACTACGAGCAGTACTTC. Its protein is CASSTDGAEYYEQYF. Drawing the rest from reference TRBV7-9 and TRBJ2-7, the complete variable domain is DTGVSQNPRHKITKRGQNVTFRCDPISEHNRLYWYRQTLGQGPEFLTYFQNEAQLEKSRLLSDRFSAERPKGSFSTLEIQRTEQGDSAMYLCASSTDGAEYYEQYFGPGTRLTVT.